This T cell receptor beta chain was sequenced for a study of T cells after yellow fever vaccination. Whole-study context: For low cell numbers, libraries were made with SMART-Seq v4 Ultra Low Input.

This CDR3 is built from 15 residues. The germline V and J ends were trimmed by 3 bases and 0 bases, with 13 bases remaining between them. CDR1 and CDR2 from the germline V gene are SQVTM and ANQGSEA. From the 5' RACE reads, TCRdb called clonotypes with MiXCR, one entry per CDR3 protein. The table lists more than 20,000 distinct CDR3 sequences, 4.5% to 6% of them singletons. Overall study results and limits: Among sorted memory subsets on day 0, almost all vaccine-responding clonotypes fell below detection. A secondary response was less intense yet reached its peak sooner, at day 5 versus 15. There was a possibility that FACS-sorted repertoires contained abundant clonotypes contaminating from the bulk population.

This clonotype has at least ten counts. The source of this sequence is a man aged 25-40 years who received the YFV17D yellow fever vaccine. The J gene is TRBJ2-3, the V gene TRBV29-1, with TRBD2 as a possible D gene (6 bases). Sequenced material: PBMCs, either bulk or a sorted T-cell subset (CD4+, CD8+, memory, or dextramer-sorted; not recorded which), taken 15 days after the yellow fever booster vaccination. The CDR3: CSVDGGLTSTDTQYF. DNA for the CDR3: TGCAGCGTTGACGGAGGGCTAACCAGCACAGATACGCAGTATTTT.